One sample yielded the 7 T cell receptor beta chains listed below, sequenced in a study of technical replicates of blood from a handful of donors. Here immunoSEQ multiplex PCR was the method, and the copy in TCRdb shows in-frame clones only, minus some. The sample contains roughly 60,000 clones, around nine tenths of which appear only once. Sequencing was carried out using PBMCs. The source is a human donor in good health. Some clones in this sample may be carry-over from other donors' samples.

This chain links TRBV19 with TRBJ1-5, with D possibly TRBD1 on 5 matching bases. The V gene lost 5 bases and the J gene lost 4 bases, with 9 bases spanning the gap. CDR3 length equals 13 residues. The V gene's germline CDR1 is LNHDA and CDR2 SQIVND (reference sequence). The CDR3 DNA sequence: TGTGCCAGTAGTCCTGGACAAAATCAGCCCCAGCATTTT. As protein: CASSPGQNQPQHF.

The chain uses TRBV5-8 and TRBJ1-2, with D perhaps matching TRBD1 (5 bases). Trimming cost V 0 bases and J 4 bases, with 19 bases left between them. Germline V CDR1 and CDR2: SGHTS, YDEGEE. CDR3 length: 17 residues. The chain's CDR3 is CASSLAQGAVIVYGYTF. The CDR3 nucleotides are TGTGCCAGCAGCTTGGCCCAGGGTGCTGTAATTGTCTATGGCTACACCTTC. The whole variable domain, remainder taken from reference TRBV5-8 and TRBJ1-2, is EAGVTQSPTHLIKTRGQQATLRCSPISGHTSVYWYQQALGLGLQFLLWYDEGEERNRGNFPPRFSGRQFPNYSSELNVNALELEDSALYLCASSLAQGAVIVYGYTFGSGTRLTVV.

The chain carries TRBV27 and TRBJ1-1; perhaps TRBD1 as D (5 bases). The CDR3 is 12 residues long. The V and J ends lost 8 bases and 3 bases respectively, with 10 bases between them. CDR1 and CDR2 (germline): MNHEY, SMNVEV (reference sequence). CDR3 sequence: CASWGGDTEAFF. CDR3 sequence (DNA): TGTGCCAGCTGGGGAGGGGACACTGAAGCTTTCTTT.

The chain is built from TRBV28 and TRBJ1-4, with D unresolved. There are 14 residues in the CDR3. CDR1 MDHEN and CDR2 SYDVKM come from the germline V gene. Trimming removed 4 bases at V and 9 bases at J, with 15 bases between. In DNA, the CDR3 is TGTGCCAGCAGTTCCCCCGGCGGGGTACAAAAACTGTTTTTT. Translation: CASSSPGGVQKLFF. Complete variable domain (other parts from reference TRBV28 and TRBJ1-4): DVKVTQSSRYLVKRTGEKVFLECVQDMDHENMFWYRQDPGLGLRLIYFSYDVKMKEKGDIPEGYSVSREKKERFSLILESASTNQTSMYLCASSSPGGVQKLFFGSGTQLSVL.

This clone was counted once. The chain uses TRBV9 and TRBJ1-3; D is unclear. This CDR3 spans 16 amino acids. Germline values: CDR1 SGDLS, CDR2 YYNGEE. The V gene lost 4 bases and the J gene lost 0 bases, with 14 bases spanning the gap. The CDR3 DNA follows: TGTGCCAGCAGCCTCCAAGTAACAGACTCTGGAAACACCATATATTTT. It encodes CASSLQVTDSGNTIYF.

The count of this clone is one. The genes are TRBV13 and TRBJ2-3, with TRBD2 identical over 9 bases. The CDR3 sequence is 15 residues long. Germline values: CDR1 PRHDT, CDR2 FYEKMQ (reference sequence). Trimming took 5 bases from V and 1 from J; bases not matched to a gene: 4. As DNA, the CDR3 is TGTGCCAGCAGCACCCCTAGCGGGGGCACAGATACGCAGTATTTT. The encoded protein is CASSTPSGGTDTQYF.

Concerning this clone itself: The germline gene is not matched at one end of the junction; a read error may be the cause. The chain has TRBV29-1 and TRBJ2-5; 10 nucleotides agree with TRBD1. CDR1 and CDR2 (germline): SQVTM, ANQGSEA. The CDR3 extends over 12 amino acids. The CDR3 DNA reads TGCAGCGTTGAAGGACAGGGGGCCACCAAAGACTTC. Protein: CSVEGQGATKDF.